This TCR beta chain comes out of a study of cytomegalovirus exposure and HLA in healthy donors (dated by TCRdb to the late 2010s). About the investigation overall: A later analysis indicated that the 90 to 150 validation repertoires were generated on the platform also employed for the 700 or so repertoires of the first cohort. The study aimed to test whether cataloging public T cell receptors could reveal signatures of past pathogen exposure. Besides the first cohort of around 700 subjects, a separate validation cohort made up of 120 different subjects was used. To predict cytomegalovirus infection status, the study brought together high-throughput TCR immunosequencing, statistical association of individual TCRs with disease status, and machine learning. What the authors observed across the whole study: A total of 164 TCR beta chains were listed by the study as associated with cytomegalovirus. A later analysis found that TCRs clustered in the first cohort also tended to co-occur in the 120 or so validation repertoires, with approximately 94% of cluster scores above 0. A later analysis lacked HLA typing for the validation cohort, so it scored co-occurrence in that cohort across all 120 or so repertoires. While some public TCRs were present in many individuals, most TCR sequences turned up only very rarely across donors. A few of the identified cytomegalovirus-associated TCR beta chains were confirmed in vitro to be specific for cytomegalovirus antigens. It was suggested by the authors that the approach could potentially be generalized to other disease states and immunological phenotypes. Cytomegalovirus status was reported to be diagnosed by the classifier with high specificity and sensitivity in both the original and validation cohorts.

As concerns this clone: The target of this receptor is not known. There are no base qualities to consult, and no much larger clone falls within one base.

At the junction V is shortened by 8 bases and J by 4 bases, with 12 bases in between. Looking up the germline V gene yields CDR1 MNHNS and CDR2 SASEGT. The CDR3 contains 13 residues, cysteine and phenylalanine counted. Of the read, only the CDR3 DNA is kept; its 39 bases are in frame from base 1. Library method: the immunoSEQ multiplex PCR assay. The published analysis was carried out like this. A statistical classification framework was built to diagnose cytomegalovirus status from the catalog of TCR beta chain sequences. TCRdb limited this immuneACCESS table to in-frame rearrangements with V and J called. A share of clones is missing; checked studies link under half to unresolved V genes, and the rest is unexplained. V and J calls and clone size follow that table, whereas D and trimming were derived from the DNA. The sample table shows roughly 100,000 clones, and about 88% are seen once. The biggest ten clones account for around 4.1% of the sample.

The donors were included in the validation cohort of roughly 130 subjects, a group kept apart from the roughly 670-subject first cohort. The origin of this receptor is a woman younger than 30 in good health and CMV-seropositive. The V gene is TRBV6-1 and the J gene is TRBJ1-3; the D gene lacks a confident call. The sample taken for sequencing was PBMCs. The sequence in DNA is TGTGCCAGCGAAACCGGCGGCGGAAACACCATATATTTT. It translates as CASETGGGNTIYF.